This T cell receptor (beta chain) came from a study of blood T cell repertoires in COVID-19. Study-level information: Acute and convalescent COVID-19 samples came from the United States, Italy and Spain.

Germline values: CDR1 SGHTA, CDR2 FQGNSA. Trimming cost V 3 bases and J 6 bases, with 17 bases left between them. The CDR3 has 15 residues. Sequencing used immunoSEQ multiplex PCR; TCRdb keeps in-frame clones, though not all of them. The sample lists some 150,000 clones, about 90% occurring once. The sequenced sample was peripheral blood. The source of this sequence is a human donor in a cohort sampled during active COVID-19. The chain is built from TRBV7-2 and TRBJ1-1, with D unclear. This chain's CDR3 is CASSLAPQPSAEAFF. The CDR3 DNA follows: TGTGCCAGCAGCTTGGCGCCCCAGCCTAGCGCTGAAGCTTTCTTT.